The sequence of this T cell receptor (beta chain) was determined in a study of cytomegalovirus exposure and HLA in healthy donors. With 60 Vbeta and 13 Jbeta primers, the PCR was carried out. Per the study methods: As a later analysis found, there were tens of millions of unique TCR beta chains, of which about 10 million were shared. TCRdb's copy holds only in-frame clones and misses some; the assay was immunoSEQ multiplex PCR. The D gene and trimming were derived from the DNA, and the V and J assignments and clone size from that table. Among some 130,000 clones listed, over 60% were seen once. This clone has just one count. V was pared by 5 bases and J by 1 base, with 11 bases between. This CDR3 comprises 14 residues. Germline CDR1 and CDR2: SNHLY and FYNNEI.

The chain links TRBV2 to TRBJ1-1; the D gene is possibly TRBD1 (6 bases). The sample taken for sequencing was PBMCs. The receptor was isolated from a male donor in good health and CMV-seropositive. This chain's CDR3 is CASSRQAENTEAFF. The CDR3, as DNA: TGTGCCAGCAGTAGACAGGCCGAGAACACTGAAGCTTTCTTT.